This T cell receptor beta chain derives from a study of blood T cell repertoires in COVID-19. Overall study context: The United States, Italy and Spain supplied acute and convalescent COVID-19 samples. PBMCs, B-cell-depleted T cells, or T cells provided the cDNA or gDNA that made up the material.

Original handling: Amplifying reference gene primers gave estimates of nucleated cell counts. The table came from immunoSEQ multiplex PCR; TCRdb's copy has only in-frame clones and leaves some out. The V and J calls and clone size are taken from that table; D and trimming were inferred from the DNA. The sample contains a few hundred thousand clones, around 80% of which appear only once. A few counts support this clone. V shed 4 bases and J 2 bases; nucleotides not matched to a gene: 7. Germline loops: CDR1 LGHNA, CDR2 YSLEER. This CDR3 has 16 amino acids. J is TRBJ1-5 and V is TRBV4-3; 8 nucleotides agree with TRBD1. The sequence was obtained from a man aged 50-60 years with active or convalescent COVID-19. The sequenced sample was peripheral blood. This CDR3 reads CASSPGTGGGNQPQHF. CDR3 sequence (DNA): TGCGCCAGCAGCCCCGGGACAGGAGGGGGCAATCAGCCCCAGCATTTT.